The rows below give T cell receptor beta chains drawn from one sample of a study of early T cells in non-severe SARS-CoV-2 infection. TCRdb called the 5' RACE reads again in MiXCR, with one record for every CDR3 protein. Among tens of thousands of distinct CDR3 sequences listed, around 7% were seen once. Sequences were obtained from whole blood. These receptors were taken from an adult who was a healthcare worker with PCR-confirmed SARS-CoV-2 infection or an uninfected control (not recorded which). The conserved cysteine and the conserved F or W are not part of the CDR3 here. D genes are given only for firm matches. Clone size is given for some rows only: seen once, a few or many times, or a class if the clone is expanded.

v_call: TRBV28; d_call: TRBD1; j_call: TRBJ2-7; clone_size: few; cdr3_aa: ASRGWTGHHEQY
v_call: TRBV7-3; d_call: TRBD2; j_call: TRBJ2-1; clone_size: NA; cdr3_aa: ASSRLAGGHEQF
v_call: TRBV10-3; d_call: TRBD2; j_call: TRBJ2-1; clone_size: few; cdr3_aa: AISAGLGRASGSSYNEQF
v_call: TRBV4-1; d_call: TRBD2; j_call: TRBJ2-7; clone_size: few; cdr3_aa: ASSQLASGRNEQY
v_call: TRBV6-1; d_call: TRBD2; j_call: TRBJ2-7; clone_size: few; cdr3_aa: ASSEDTSGGYEQY
v_call: TRBV5-1; d_call: TRBD1; j_call: TRBJ2-7; clone_size: few; cdr3_aa: ASSFSRQGTPYEQY
v_call: TRBV19; d_call: NA; j_call: TRBJ2-5; clone_size: NA; cdr3_aa: ASREGPGRETQY
v_call: TRBV14; d_call: NA; j_call: TRBJ2-3; clone_size: NA; cdr3_aa: ASSRMETATDTQY
v_call: TRBV20-1; d_call: NA; j_call: TRBJ2-7; clone_size: few; cdr3_aa: SALKGYEQY
v_call: TRBV27; d_call: NA; j_call: TRBJ2-7; clone_size: many; cdr3_aa: ASSWEQY
v_call: TRBV10-2; d_call: TRBD2; j_call: TRBJ2-1; clone_size: few; cdr3_aa: ASRGTSGTTYNEQF
v_call: TRBV20-1; d_call: NA; j_call: TRBJ1-1; clone_size: many; cdr3_aa: SARVYGQGGTEAF
v_call: TRBV5-1; d_call: TRBD2; j_call: TRBJ2-1; clone_size: many; cdr3_aa: ASRFTSGRGTYNEQF
v_call: TRBV9; d_call: NA; j_call: TRBJ2-2; clone_size: NA; cdr3_aa: ASSVTTGELF
v_call: TRBV7-9; d_call: NA; j_call: TRBJ2-6; clone_size: many; cdr3_aa: ASSPTGPAGANVLT
v_call: TRBV28; d_call: NA; j_call: TRBJ2-1; clone_size: many; cdr3_aa: ASRTSGISSYNEQF
v_call: TRBV20-1; d_call: TRBD1; j_call: TRBJ2-6; clone_size: NA; cdr3_aa: SARQGSSGANVLT
v_call: TRBV20-1; d_call: NA; j_call: TRBJ2-5; clone_size: NA; cdr3_aa: SARDSNRPRETQY
v_call: TRBV7-8; d_call: TRBD1; j_call: TRBJ2-1; clone_size: NA; cdr3_aa: ASSSHRGSLNEQF
v_call: TRBV10-3; d_call: NA; j_call: TRBJ2-2; clone_size: many; cdr3_aa: AIRTDSYGGELF
v_call: TRBV18; d_call: NA; j_call: TRBJ1-5; clone_size: many; cdr3_aa: ASSPSLGGGEPQH
v_call: TRBV6-5; d_call: TRBD1; j_call: TRBJ1-5; clone_size: many; cdr3_aa: ASRQGAGNQPQH
v_call: TRBV6-1; d_call: NA; j_call: TRBJ2-2; clone_size: many; cdr3_aa: ASSPGLDTGELF